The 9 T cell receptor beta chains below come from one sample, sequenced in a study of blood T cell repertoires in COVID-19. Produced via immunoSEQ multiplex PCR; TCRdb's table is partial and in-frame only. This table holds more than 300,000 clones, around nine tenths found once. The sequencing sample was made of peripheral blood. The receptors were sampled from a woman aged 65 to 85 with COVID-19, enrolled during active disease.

CDR3 region: CASSVISFSGSYEQYF. In DNA form, the CDR3 reads TGTGCCAGCAGCGTGATATCGTTCTCAGGCTCCTACGAGCAGTACTTC. The chain couples TRBV5-6 to TRBJ2-7, with D hard to call. The CDR3 runs to 16 residues. Germline assignment: CDR1 SGHDT and CDR2 YYEEEE. V lost 4 bases to trimming and J lost 0 bases, with 17 bases between them. Based on the CDR3 plus reference TRBV5-6 and TRBJ2-7, the full variable domain is DAGVTQSPTHLIKTRGQQVTLRCSPKSGHDTVSWYQQALGQGPQFIFQYYEEEERQRGNFPDRFSGHQFPNYSSELNVNALLLGDSALYLCASSVISFSGSYEQYFGPGTRLTVT.

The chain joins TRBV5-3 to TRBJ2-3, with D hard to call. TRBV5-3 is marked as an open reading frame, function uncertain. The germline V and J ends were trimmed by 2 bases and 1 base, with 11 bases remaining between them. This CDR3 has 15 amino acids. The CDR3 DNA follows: TGTGCCAGAAGCTTAGCATTAAGAGGCACAGATACGCAGTATTTT. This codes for CARSLALRGTDTQYF.

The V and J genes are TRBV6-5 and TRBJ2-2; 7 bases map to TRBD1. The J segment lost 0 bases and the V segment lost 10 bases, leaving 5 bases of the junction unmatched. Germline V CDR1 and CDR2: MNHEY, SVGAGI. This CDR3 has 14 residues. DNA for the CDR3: TGTGCCACACGGACAGGCGCGAACACCGGGGAGCTGTTTTTT. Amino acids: CATRTGANTGELFF.

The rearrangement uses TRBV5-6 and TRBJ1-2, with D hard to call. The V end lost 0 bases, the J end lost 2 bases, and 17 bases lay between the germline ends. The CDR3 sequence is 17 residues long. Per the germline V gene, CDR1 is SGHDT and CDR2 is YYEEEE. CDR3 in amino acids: CASSLGIERTANYGYTF. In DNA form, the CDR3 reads TGTGCCAGCAGCTTGGGGATTGAGCGGACGGCGAACTATGGCTACACCTTC.

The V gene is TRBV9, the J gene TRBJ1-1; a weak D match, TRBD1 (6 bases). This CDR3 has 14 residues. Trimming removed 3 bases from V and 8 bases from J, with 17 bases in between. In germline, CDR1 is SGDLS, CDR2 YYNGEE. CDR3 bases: TGTGCCAGCAGCGCCCGTACGACTGGACAGGAAGCTTTCTTT. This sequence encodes CASSARTTGQEAFF.

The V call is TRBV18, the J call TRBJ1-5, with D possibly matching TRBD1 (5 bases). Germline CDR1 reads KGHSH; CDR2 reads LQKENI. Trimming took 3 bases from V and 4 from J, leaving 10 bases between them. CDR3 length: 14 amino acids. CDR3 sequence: CASSPERGNQPQHF. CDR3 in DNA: TGTGCCAGCTCACCGGAAAGGGGAAATCAGCCCCAGCATTTT.

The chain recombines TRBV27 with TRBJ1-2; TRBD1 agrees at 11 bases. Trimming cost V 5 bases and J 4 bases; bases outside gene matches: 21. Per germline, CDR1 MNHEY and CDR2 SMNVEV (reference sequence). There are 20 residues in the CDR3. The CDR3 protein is CASSSISPVSDRGRPYGYTF. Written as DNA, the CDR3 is TGTGCCAGCAGTAGCATTTCCCCTGTTTCGGACAGGGGGCGCCCCTATGGCTACACCTTC.

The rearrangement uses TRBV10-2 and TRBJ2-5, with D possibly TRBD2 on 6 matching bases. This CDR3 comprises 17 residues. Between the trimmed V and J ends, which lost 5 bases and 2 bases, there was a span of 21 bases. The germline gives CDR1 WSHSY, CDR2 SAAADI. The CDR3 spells CASSSSFPSASQETQYF. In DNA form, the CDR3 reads TGCGCCAGCAGTTCTTCCTTTCCTAGCGCCAGTCAAGAGACCCAGTACTTC.

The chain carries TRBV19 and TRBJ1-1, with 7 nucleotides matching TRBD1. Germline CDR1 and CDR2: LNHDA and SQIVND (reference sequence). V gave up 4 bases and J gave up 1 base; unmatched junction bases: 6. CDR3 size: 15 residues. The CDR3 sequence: CASSTLGQPNTEAFF. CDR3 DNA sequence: TGTGCCAGTAGTACGTTGGGACAGCCGAACACTGAAGCTTTCTTT.